This T cell receptor beta chain was sequenced during a study of OX40 agonist ivuxolimab in advanced cancers. Study-level background: Dose-escalation patients were diagnosed with hepatocellular carcinoma, melanoma, renal cell cancer or head and neck cancer.

This clone was recorded once. Its antigen remains unidentified. Trimming took off 4 bases at V and 4 bases at J, with 12 bases between the two ends. CDR1 SGHDT and CDR2 YYEEEE come from the germline V gene. The CDR3 runs to 14 residues. The repertoire was sequenced with immunoSEQ multiplex PCR; TCRdb's copy has only in-frame clones and lacks some. The sample holds 55,000 to 70,000 clones, roughly 86% seen once. Study observations and caveats: In the expanded peripheral T cells, antigen specificity was never determined.

The sequenced sample was CD4+ or CD8+ T cells sorted from blood, obtained in a trial of the OX40 agonist ivuxolimab. This clonotype was obtained from an adult with an advanced solid tumor such as melanoma, head and neck, liver or kidney cancer. This rearrangement joins TRBV5-6 to TRBJ1-3; TRBD1 is a possible D gene (5 bases). The CDR3 bases are TGTGCCAGCAGCCTACGGGGGTCCGGAAACACCATATATTTT. Amino acid sequence: CASSLRGSGNTIYF.